The rows below give T cell receptor beta chains drawn from one sample of a study of shared clonotypes between healthy human individuals. Data came from immunoSEQ multiplex PCR; TCRdb stores just in-frame clones and leaves some out. The table has 1.6 million or so clones, around 95% seen once. Sequencing was done on a sample of naive CD4+ T cells sorted from blood. These receptors were taken from a man aged 25-45 years in good health. Each CDR3 is given with its conserved first and last residue. A D gene is named only where the DNA matches it firmly. A clone size is listed for some rows: how often the clone was seen (once, few, many), or a class if it is expanded.

NA	TRBJ1-2	TRBD1	TRBV5-4	14	CASSPGTGIYGYTF	TGTGCCAGCAGCCCAGGGACAGGGATCTATGGCTACACCTTC
NA	TRBJ2-1	NA	TRBV7-2	14	CASSLGTDYNEQFF	TGTGCCAGCAGCTTAGGGACGGATTACAATGAGCAGTTCTTC
NA	TRBJ1-5	NA	TRBV27	17	CASNVRGVPIGNQPQHF	TGTGCCAGCAATGTAAGAGGGGTGCCGATAGGCAATCAGCCCCAGCATTTT
NA	TRBJ2-3	TRBD2	TRBV18	16	CASSPPGGRVADTQYF	TGTGCCAGCTCACCACCGGGCGGGAGAGTCGCAGATACGCAGTATTTT
NA	TRBJ2-1	TRBD2	TRBV5-1	15	CASSFTSGAYNEQFF	TGCGCCAGCAGCTTTACTAGCGGAGCTTACAATGAGCAGTTCTTC
once	TRBJ2-1	TRBD2	TRBV29-1	15	CSVGGTSGRAFEQFF	TGCAGCGTCGGTGGGACTAGCGGGAGGGCCTTTGAGCAGTTCTTC
NA	TRBJ2-3	TRBD2	TRBV10-3	17	CAISAILAATSTDTQYF	TGTGCCATCAGTGCAATACTAGCGGCAACTAGCACAGATACGCAGTATTTT
NA	TRBJ1-2	TRBD1	TRBV9	15	CASSVALTGGGGYTF	TGTGCCAGCAGCGTAGCTTTAACAGGGGGAGGTGGCTACACCTTC
NA	TRBJ2-7	NA	TRBV28	15	CASRQLRALSYEQYF	TGTGCCAGCCGCCAACTTAGGGCGCTCTCCTACGAGCAGTACTTC
NA	TRBJ2-2	NA	TRBV9	15	CASSVVRESTGELFF	TGTGCCAGCAGCGTAGTCCGGGAGTCCACCGGGGAGCTGTTTTTT
NA	TRBJ1-2	NA	TRBV13	13	CASSSTANYGYTF	TGTGCCAGCAGCTCCACCGCTAACTATGGCTACACCTTC
NA	TRBJ1-2	NA	TRBV29-1	15	CSVEDGKLSNYGYTF	TGCAGCGTTGAAGATGGAAAGCTATCTAACTATGGCTACACCTTC
few	TRBJ1-1	NA	TRBV29-1	12	CSVEAQITEAFF	TGCAGCGTTGAAGCACAGATAACTGAAGCTTTCTTT
few	TRBJ1-1	NA	TRBV5-1	14	CASSLDRMNTEAFF	TGCGCCAGCAGCTTGGACAGGATGAACACTGAAGCTTTCTTT
NA	TRBJ2-2	NA	TRBV18	16	CASSPVAIPNTGELFF	TGTGCCAGCTCACCAGTGGCTATTCCGAACACCGGGGAGCTGTTTTTT
NA	TRBJ2-7	NA	TRBV30	12	CAWSVKAYEQYF	TGTGCCTGGAGTGTGAAGGCCTACGAGCAGTACTTC
NA	TRBJ2-5	NA	TRBV5-5	14	CASSYQQGRETQYF	TGTGCCAGCAGCTACCAACAGGGACGAGAGACCCAGTACTTC
NA	TRBJ2-3	TRBD1	TRBV7-6	15	CASQLRGGVTDTQYF	TGTGCCAGCCAGCTTAGAGGGGGCGTCACAGATACGCAGTATTTT
NA	TRBJ2-5	NA	TRBV15	15	CATSREWGYQETQYF	TGTGCCACCAGCAGAGAGTGGGGGTACCAAGAGACCCAGTACTTC
NA	TRBJ1-4	TRBD1	TRBV14	17	CASSQGTGWIANEKLFF	TGTGCCAGCAGCCAAGGGACAGGGTGGATTGCTAATGAAAAACTGTTTTTT
NA	TRBJ2-1	NA	TRBV28	11	CASSLVKEQFF	TGTGCCAGCAGTTTAGTGAAAGAGCAGTTCTTC
NA	TRBJ2-7	NA	TRBV19	14	CASSISGNSYEQYF	TGTGCCAGTAGTATTTCAGGGAACTCCTACGAGCAGTACTTC
once	TRBJ2-1	NA	TRBV7-9	16	CASSSGWGAGLNEQFF	TGTGCCAGCAGCTCGGGATGGGGCGCGGGTCTGAATGAGCAGTTCTTC
NA	TRBJ2-7	NA	TRBV28	12	CASSPPGYEQYF	TGTGCCAGCAGTCCCCCCGGGTACGAGCAGTACTTC
NA	TRBJ2-1	TRBD1	TRBV28	15	CASLKDRGSYNEQFF	TGTGCCAGCCTTAAGGACAGGGGTTCCTACAATGAGCAGTTCTTC
NA	TRBJ1-3	NA	TRBV11-2	15	CASTPGVRSGNTIYF	TGTGCCAGCACCCCTGGCGTCAGATCTGGAAACACCATATATTTT
NA	TRBJ2-1	TRBD1	TRBV11-2	13	CASSLQGALEQFF	TGTGCCAGCAGCTTACAGGGGGCGCTTGAGCAGTTCTTC
NA	TRBJ2-1	TRBD2	TRBV12-5	15	CASNRAGGPWNEQFF	TGTGCTAGTAATCGGGCGGGAGGGCCGTGGAATGAGCAGTTCTTC
NA	TRBJ2-1	TRBD2	TRBV19	17	CASSLSSSGVSYNEQFF	TGTGCCAGTAGTCTCTCTTCTAGCGGGGTCTCCTACAATGAGCAGTTCTTC
NA	TRBJ2-7	NA	TRBV7-9	15	CASSLGTVRTYEQYF	TGTGCCAGCAGCTTAGGGACAGTGCGCACCTACGAGCAGTACTTC
NA	TRBJ1-4	NA	TRBV28	16	CASSFRYGGSNEKLFF	TGTGCCAGCAGTTTCCGCTATGGGGGAAGTAATGAAAAACTGTTTTTT
NA	TRBJ2-2	TRBD1	TRBV19	14	CATRTGGNSGELFF	TGTGCCACCAGGACAGGGGGCAACTCCGGGGAGCTGTTTTTT
few	TRBJ1-2	TRBD1	TRBV28	14	CASSLSGTGRGYTF	TGTGCCAGCAGTTTATCCGGGACAGGGAGAGGCTACACCTTC
NA	TRBJ2-1	TRBD2	TRBV9	15	CASSVGSGSISEQFF	TGTGCCAGCAGCGTAGGTAGCGGGAGCATTAGTGAGCAGTTCTTC
NA	TRBJ1-4	NA	TRBV28	13	CASQTRTNEKLFF	TGTGCCAGTCAGACCCGGACTAATGAAAAACTGTTTTTT
NA	TRBJ1-3	NA	TRBV29-1	11	CSGRSGNTIYF	TGCTCAGGTCGTTCTGGAAACACCATATATTTT
NA	TRBJ2-2	TRBD1	TRBV5-1	15	CASSRDRGDTGELFF	TGCGCCAGCAGCAGGGACAGGGGTGACACCGGGGAGCTGTTTTTT
NA	TRBJ2-1	NA	TRBV25-1	11	CASSDRDEQFF	TGTGCCAGCAGTGATAGGGATGAGCAGTTCTTC
NA	TRBJ2-1	NA	TRBV11-3	12	CASRMGENEQFF	TGTGCCAGCAGGATGGGGGAAAATGAGCAGTTCTTC
NA	TRBJ2-1	TRBD2	TRBV10-3	15	CAISELAGVYNEQFF	TGTGCCATCAGTGAGCTAGCGGGGGTTTACAATGAGCAGTTCTTC
NA	TRBJ2-7	TRBD2	TRBV30	13	CACLSGVSYEQYF	TGTGCCTGTCTTAGCGGGGTCTCCTACGAGCAGTACTTC
NA	TRBJ2-2	NA	TRBV9	18	CASSVVPTHSTNTGELFF	TGTGCCAGCAGCGTAGTCCCAACTCACTCAACGAACACCGGGGAGCTGTTTTTT
NA	TRBJ2-7	TRBD2	TRBV10-3	16	CAISESLAGVAYEQYF	TGTGCCATCAGTGAGTCTCTAGCGGGAGTCGCGTACGAGCAGTACTTC
NA	TRBJ2-7	TRBD2	TRBV7-9	15	CASSLARLAGGRLYF	TGTGCCAGCAGCTTAGCACGGCTAGCGGGAGGGCGTCTGTACTTC
NA	TRBJ2-1	TRBD2	TRBV14	18	CASSQDFVSGGAYNEQFF	TGTGCCAGCAGCCAAGATTTTGTCTCGGGGGGGGCCTACAATGAGCAGTTCTTC
NA	TRBJ2-1	NA	TRBV7-2	11	CASRGTAEQFF	TGTGCCAGCAGGGGAACGGCTGAGCAGTTCTTC
NA	TRBJ2-7	NA	TRBV30	13	CAWSLTDLTEQYF	TGTGCCTGGAGCCTGACCGACCTTACGGAGCAGTACTTC